This TCR beta chain was obtained from a study of blood T cell repertoires in COVID-19. This clone is medium-sized in the sample. The trim removed 0 bases at V and 2 bases at J, leaving 2 bases unmatched. CDR3 length: 16 residues. Germline CDR1 LGHNA, CDR2 YNFKEQ. Clones were read by immunoSEQ multiplex PCR, and TCRdb kept only the in-frame ones, dropping some. The data show roughly 26,000 clones, about 71% seen once. This sequence originates from a man in his 60s with active or convalescent COVID-19. The sequenced sample consisted of peripheral blood. The chain is built from TRBV4-2 and TRBJ1-3, with 9 bases aligning to TRBD1. Here the CDR3 reads CASSQEGQGAGNTIYF. CDR3 bases: TGTGCCAGCAGCCAAGAGGGACAGGGAGCTGGAAACACCATATATTTT.